What follows are 20 T cell receptor beta chains derived from one specimen sequenced in a study of radiotherapy plus CTLA-4 blockade in lung cancer. Only in-frame clones appear in the TCRdb table, and some are missing; sequencing was by immunoSEQ multiplex PCR. The sample shows about 85,000 clones, about 86% of them seen only once. This material consisted of peripheral blood, taken from a patient treated with radiotherapy plus ipilimumab. The receptor source for this set is a human donor with non-small cell lung cancer who had a partial response to radiotherapy plus ipilimumab.

The chain links TRBV6-4 to TRBJ1-1, with TRBD1 identical over 8 bases. CDR3 length: 14 amino acids. V dropped 6 bases and J dropped 0; count of bases not matched to a gene: 3. Germline CDR1 reads MRHNA; CDR2 reads SNTAGT. CDR3: CASRKDRVNTEAFF. CDR3 DNA: TGTGCCAGCAGGAAGGACAGGGTGAACACTGAAGCTTTCTTT.

This clone was seen more than once but under ten times. The gene calls are TRBV11-2 and TRBJ2-7; 12 nucleotides agree with TRBD2. This CDR3 has 14 amino acids. The germline V gene has CDR1 SGHAT and CDR2 FQNNGV. V dropped 5 bases and J dropped 3; count of bases not matched to a gene: 2. The CDR3 sequence is CASSTTSGSYEQYV. In DNA, the CDR3 is TGTGCCAGCAGCACGACTAGCGGGAGCTACGAGCAGTACGTC.

This chain connects TRBV6-5 to TRBJ2-7; TRBD2 agrees at 9 bases. Germline trimming cut 6 bases from V and 1 base from J; bases unmatched to any gene: 1. CDR1 is MNHEY, CDR2 SVGAGI, per germline. The CDR3 spans 13 residues. The CDR3 here is CASRTSGSYEQYF. The CDR3 DNA sequence: TGTGCCAGCAGGACTAGCGGTTCCTACGAGCAGTACTTC.

The CDR3 DNA sequence: TGTGCCAGCAGCGTCGGGGCGGGAGAGGTGCCCGGGGAGCTGTTTTTT. This codes for CASSVGAGEVPGELFF. The chain carries TRBV9 and TRBJ2-2; TRBD2 agrees at 7 bases. Germline assignment: CDR1 SGDLS and CDR2 YYNGEE. The CDR3 sequence is 16 residues long. The J segment lost 6 bases and the V segment lost 2 bases, leaving 10 bases of the junction unmatched.

This rearrangement joins TRBV5-6 to TRBJ1-5; 8 bases match TRBD1. Germline V gene data show CDR1 as SGHDT and CDR2 as YYEEEE. V gave up 4 bases and J gave up 7 bases; unmatched junction bases: 7. CDR3 length: 14 amino acids. The CDR3 is CASSLDRVEQPQHF. The CDR3 nucleotides are TGTGCCAGCAGCCTGGACAGGGTGGAGCAGCCCCAGCATTTT.

This sequence joins TRBV4-1 and TRBJ2-5; 7 positions agree with TRBD1. Germline-derived CDR1 and CDR2 are MGHRA and YSYEKL. CDR3 length: 15 amino acids. Trimming at V came to 0 bases and at J to 5 bases, leaving 6 bases not matched to a gene. CDR3 protein: CASSQEQGKTETQYF. CDR3 nucleotides: TGCGCCAGCAGCCAAGAACAGGGGAAGACGGAGACCCAGTACTTC.

The chain couples TRBV6-6 to TRBJ1-2, with D maybe TRBD1 (5 bases). The CDR3 sequence is 14 residues long. Germline V gene lookup returns CDR1 MNHNY and CDR2 SVGAGI (reference sequence). V lost 2 bases, J lost 6 bases, and 13 bases lay in between. CDR3 sequence: CASSYGSGTHGYTF. Here the CDR3 DNA reads TGTGCCAGCAGTTACGGGTCAGGGACTCATGGCTACACCTTC.

The gene calls are TRBV6-1 and TRBJ1-5; D might be TRBD1 (5 bases). The length of the CDR3 is 15 residues. From germline, CDR1 is MNHNS and CDR2 SASEGT. V dropped 5 bases and J dropped 2 bases, with 13 bases sitting between them. The CDR3 here is CASSRTGTRNQPQHF. CDR3 sequence (DNA): TGTGCCAGCAGTCGAACAGGAACTCGCAATCAGCCCCAGCATTTT.

In this sample, this clone turned up a few times. The rearrangement uses TRBV28 and TRBJ1-1; D gene ambiguous. Germline V gives CDR1 MDHEN, CDR2 SYDVKM. The CDR3 spans 13 residues. V was shortened by 3 bases and J by 0 bases, with 5 bases between the two germline ends. CDR3 region: CASSFYMNTEAFF. CDR3 sequence (DNA): TGTGCCAGCAGTTTTTACATGAACACTGAAGCTTTCTTT.

This chain uses TRBV13 with TRBJ2-1, with 9 bases lining up with TRBD2. Trimming removed 5 bases from V and 2 bases from J; junction bases left unmatched: 7. Germline-derived CDR1 and CDR2 are PRHDT and FYEKMQ (reference sequence). The CDR3 is 16 amino acids. CDR3: CASSRSGRRPYNEQFF. CDR3 sequence (DNA): TGTGCCAGCAGCCGTAGCGGGAGAAGGCCCTACAATGAGCAGTTCTTC.

The chain has TRBV4-1 and TRBJ2-2; possibly TRBD2 for D (5 bases). V shed 4 bases and J shed 4 bases, with 7 bases lying between them. The germline V gene encodes CDR1 MGHRA and CDR2 YSYEKL. The CDR3 sequence is 13 residues long. CDR3 nucleotide sequence: TGCGCCAGCAGCCTCGGACTCACCGGGGAGCTGTTTTTT. This gives the protein CASSLGLTGELFF.

This clone was recorded once. This chain links TRBV29-1 with TRBJ2-2; 7 bases align to TRBD1. The J segment lost 4 bases and the V segment lost 7 bases, leaving 0 bases of the junction unmatched. This CDR3 region has 11 residues. Looked up from germline, CDR1 is SQVTM and CDR2 is ANQGSEA. CDR3 bases: TGCAGCGGGGACAGCACCGGGGAGCTGTTTTTT. The encoded protein is CSGDSTGELFF.

The chain couples TRBV7-2 to TRBJ2-2; D is undetermined. The CDR3 consists of 14 residues. Germline V gives CDR1 SGHTA, CDR2 FQGNSA. V was pared by 3 bases and J by 7 bases, with 12 bases between. In DNA, the CDR3 is TGTGCCAGCAGCTTTACGAACACCCTCGGGGAGCTGTTTTTT. The encoded protein is CASSFTNTLGELFF. Complete variable domain (other parts from reference TRBV7-2 and TRBJ2-2): GAGVSQSPSNKVTEKGKDVELRCDPISGHTALYWYRQSLGQGLEFLIYFQGNSAPDKSGLPSDRFSAERTGGSVSTLTIQRTQQEDSAVYLCASSFTNTLGELFFGEGSRLTVL.

In DNA, the CDR3 is TGCGCCAGCAGTGAGTCGATGGGGGCAGGGGAAGTTTGGTGTTCGGATACGCAGTATTTT. This translates into CASSESMGAGEVWCSDTQYF. The chain links TRBV10-1 to TRBJ2-3; TRBD1 might be the D (6 bases). Germline CDR1 and CDR2: WNHNN and SYGVQD (reference sequence). The CDR3 runs 20 residues. Trimming stripped 0 bases from V and 6 bases from J, with 28 bases between.

The J gene is TRBJ2-5, the V gene TRBV7-9, with D hard to call. CDR3 size: 14 residues. V was clipped by 0 bases and J by 2 bases, with 7 bases between them. Per the germline V gene, CDR1 is SEHNR and CDR2 is FQNEAQ (reference sequence). The CDR3 protein is CASSLARGQETQYF. The DNA for the CDR3 is TGTGCCAGCAGCTTAGCTAGAGGACAAGAGACCCAGTACTTC.

The V call is TRBV7-2, the J call TRBJ1-3; D not resolved. The V and J ends lost 4 bases and 6 bases respectively, with 13 bases between them. CDR3 length equals 14 residues. Germline loops: CDR1 SGHTA, CDR2 FQGNSA. The CDR3 sequence: CASSSPGLENTIYF. Written as DNA, the CDR3 is TGTGCCAGCAGCTCGCCCGGACTAGAAAACACCATATATTTT.

This sequence joins TRBV19 and TRBJ1-1, with TRBD1 identical over 10 bases. Looked up from germline, CDR1 is LNHDA and CDR2 is SQIVND (reference sequence). J gave up 4 bases and V 9 bases, and 8 bases lay outside the gene matches. The CDR3 has 14 amino acids. CDR3 protein: CASGTGVGVTEAFF. The CDR3 DNA follows: TGTGCCAGCGGGACAGGGGTCGGAGTCACTGAAGCTTTCTTT.

The V and J genes are TRBV5-5 and TRBJ1-2; D perhaps matches TRBD1 (5 bases). V was cut by 1 base and J by 2 bases, with 12 bases left in between. The CDR3 has 15 amino acids. Germline-derived CDR1 and CDR2 are SGHKS and YYEKEE (reference sequence). The CDR3 sequence: CASSLFTGPNYGYTF. For the CDR3, the DNA is TGTGCCAGCAGCTTGTTTACAGGACCGAACTATGGCTACACCTTC.

The chain couples TRBV19 to TRBJ1-5; TRBD1 matches at 12 bases. This CDR3 spans 16 amino acids. Trimming took 7 bases from V and 2 from J; bases not matched to a gene: 6. The germline CDR1 and CDR2 sequences are LNHDA and SQIVND (reference sequence). CDR3 in amino acids: CASIGTGGRGNQPQHF. In nucleotides, the CDR3 is TGTGCCAGTATCGGGACAGGGGGCCGAGGCAATCAGCCCCAGCATTTT.

The genes are TRBV18 and TRBJ1-5; no definite D call. The V end was cut by 2 bases, the J end by 5 bases, with 19 bases between. This CDR3 has 17 amino acids. In germline, CDR1 is KGHSH, CDR2 LQKENI. The CDR3 DNA reads TGTGCCAGCTCACCAAAAGCGTGGGGAGGTTCGGATCAGCCCCAGCATTTT. Its translation is CASSPKAWGGSDQPQHF.